Shown below are 27 T cell receptor beta chains from a single sample sequenced in a study of T cell responses to AZD1222 COVID-19 vaccine. The assay was immunoSEQ multiplex PCR, and TCRdb's table has in-frame clones only and misses some. Of 90,000 to 150,000 clones detected, about 90% appear once; the ten largest clones hold 7% to 8.5%. This material consisted of peripheral blood, taken on day 0 of AZD1222 vaccination. The receptors derive from an adult in good health.

This chain uses TRBV20-1 with TRBJ1-3, with a possible D match to TRBD1 (5 bases). The CDR3 covers 14 residues. V lost 3 bases, J lost 0 bases, and 9 bases lay in between. Germline-derived CDR1 and CDR2 are DFQATT and SNEGSKA (reference sequence). The CDR3 DNA reads TGCAGTGCTAGTTTTGACAGCTCTGGAAACACCATATATTTT. Translation gives CSASFDSSGNTIYF.

The chain is built from TRBV18 and TRBJ1-6; D unresolved. Per germline, CDR1 KGHSH and CDR2 LQKENI. This CDR3 spans 15 amino acids. The germline V and J ends were trimmed by 2 bases and 7 bases, with 12 bases remaining between them. As DNA, the CDR3 is TGTGCCAGCTCACCATCGGGAGACTTCAATTCACCCCTCCACTTT. The encoded protein is CASSPSGDFNSPLHF.

The V gene is TRBV7-3, the J gene TRBJ2-2; D is uncertain. Germline V gives CDR1 SGHTA, CDR2 FQGTGA. The CDR3 consists of 15 residues. The V end was cut by 1 base, the J end by 2 bases, with 8 bases between. This CDR3 is CASSLIHGNTGELFF. As DNA, the CDR3 is TGTGCCAGCAGCTTAATTCACGGTAACACCGGGGAGCTGTTTTTT.

The V call is TRBV5-4, the J call TRBJ1-4, with D perhaps matching TRBD1 (5 bases). The CDR3 length is 16 residues. V was clipped by 1 base and J by 3 bases, with 13 bases between them. Germline CDR1 reads SGHNT; CDR2 reads YYREEE (reference sequence). The CDR3 loop reads CASSLKGSISNEKLFF. CDR3 coding DNA: TGTGCCAGCAGCTTGAAGGGGTCAATATCTAATGAAAAACTGTTTTTT.

This clone was observed once. V is TRBV30 and J is TRBJ1-3; TRBD1 agrees at 10 bases. The CDR3 consists of 11 residues. CDR1 is GTSNPN, CDR2 SVGIG, per germline (reference sequence). Trimming at V came to 5 bases and at J to 8 bases, leaving 0 bases not matched to a gene. As DNA, the CDR3 is TGTGCCTGGGGGACAGGGGACACCATATATTTT. It is translated as CAWGTGDTIYF.

The genes are TRBV9 and TRBJ2-3; D gene unclear. The germline V and J ends were trimmed by 3 bases and 5 bases, with 7 bases remaining between them. Germline CDR1 SGDLS, CDR2 YYNGEE. The CDR3 has 12 amino acids. The CDR3 coding sequence is TGTGCCAGCAGCGAAAATCTAGATACGCAGTATTTT. Translation gives CASSENLDTQYF.

This chain connects TRBV7-9 to TRBJ1-1; D is unresolved. The germline V gene encodes CDR1 SEHNR and CDR2 FQNEAQ (reference sequence). Trimming removed 2 bases at V and 2 bases at J, with 15 bases between. The CDR3 extends over 16 amino acids. The CDR3 here is CASSLFMVRKNTEAFF. DNA of the CDR3: TGTGCCAGCAGCTTATTCATGGTGAGGAAAAACACTGAAGCTTTCTTT.

This clone is a singleton in its sample. This sequence joins TRBV5-1 and TRBJ1-2; D is perhaps TRBD1 (6 bases). Trimming pared 6 bases from V and 8 bases from J, leaving 17 bases between. The CDR3 contains 13 residues. In germline, CDR1 is SGHRS, CDR2 YFSETQ. CDR3 in DNA: TGCGCCAGCACCCTTTTTACAGGGAACGGCTACACCTTC. It specifies CASTLFTGNGYTF.

Here the CDR3 reads CASSLVASGGTDTQYF. The CDR3 nucleotides read TGTGCCAGCAGCTTAGTGGCTAGCGGGGGTACAGATACGCAGTATTTT. This chain links TRBV7-9 with TRBJ2-3, with TRBD2 matching over 10 bases. The germline V gene has CDR1 SEHNR and CDR2 FQNEAQ (reference sequence). The J segment lost 3 bases and the V segment lost 1 base, leaving 4 bases of the junction unmatched. This CDR3 has 16 amino acids.

The chain couples TRBV28 to TRBJ1-1, with 7 bases identical to TRBD1. The CDR3 has 12 amino acids. J lost 7 bases, V lost 4 bases, and 3 bases had no gene match. Germline V lookup: CDR1 MDHEN, CDR2 SYDVKM. Here the CDR3 reads CASSSGQVEAFF. The CDR3, as DNA: TGTGCCAGCAGTTCCGGACAGGTTGAAGCTTTCTTT.

The chain carries TRBV30 and TRBJ1-6; possible D gene TRBD1, 5 bases. Trimming pared 0 bases from V and 8 bases from J, leaving 8 bases between. Germline V gene sequence: CDR1 GTSNPN, CDR2 SVGIG (reference sequence). This CDR3 spans 13 amino acids. DNA for the CDR3: TGTGCCTGGAGTGTTAGGGGACATTCACCCCTCCACTTT. It is translated as CAWSVRGHSPLHF.

The chain recombines TRBV28 with TRBJ1-2; unclear D gene. V was trimmed by 8 bases and J by 4 bases, leaving 14 bases between them. The germline V gene has CDR1 MDHEN and CDR2 SYDVKM. The CDR3 has 13 amino acids. CDR3 sequence: CASLGERPYGYTF. CDR3 DNA: TGTGCCAGCCTAGGTGAGCGTCCCTATGGCTACACCTTC.

This clone was detected once. V usage is TRBV6-5 and J usage is TRBJ2-5; 7 nucleotides match TRBD2. J gave up 5 bases and V 5 bases, and 5 bases lay outside the gene matches. This CDR3 has 13 amino acids. Germline loops: CDR1 MNHEY, CDR2 SVGAGI. The CDR3 bases are TGTGCCAGCAGTCCTAGCGGCTCGGAGACCCAGTACTTC. Translating gives CASSPSGSETQYF.

The genes are TRBV9 and TRBJ2-7; D is ambiguous. The germline V gene has CDR1 SGDLS and CDR2 YYNGEE. V lost 0 bases, J lost 0 bases, and 7 bases lay in between. The CDR3 consists of 14 residues. Here the CDR3 DNA reads TGTGCCAGCAGCGTAGGTAAAGGCTCCTACGAGCAGTACTTC. This sequence encodes CASSVGKGSYEQYF. The variable domain in full, completed from reference TRBV9 and TRBJ2-7, reads DSGVTQTPKHLITATGQRVTLRCSPRSGDLSVYWYQQSLDQGLQFLIQYYNGEERAKGNILERFSAQQFPDLHSELNLSSLELGDSALYFCASSVGKGSYEQYFGPGTRLTVT.

The chain recombines TRBV29-1 with TRBJ1-1; 8 nucleotides line up with TRBD1. Trimming at V came to 0 bases and at J to 1 base, leaving 7 bases not matched to a gene. Germline V lookup: CDR1 SQVTM, CDR2 ANQGSEA. The CDR3 runs to 16 residues. The CDR3 DNA is TGCAGCGTTGAAGATCTTAACAGGGGGTGGAACACTGAAGCTTTCTTT. Amino acid sequence: CSVEDLNRGWNTEAFF.

The V and J genes are TRBV27 and TRBJ1-5; D remains unclear. The CDR3 is 16 amino acids. Germline V CDR1 and CDR2: MNHEY, SMNVEV (reference sequence). The V and J ends lost 5 bases and 1 base respectively, with 15 bases between them. CDR3 amino acids: CASSLRVTGSNQPQHF. In DNA form, the CDR3 reads TGTGCCAGCAGTCTAAGGGTGACCGGGAGCAATCAGCCCCAGCATTTT.

A single count supports this clone. The chain uses TRBV4-2 and TRBJ2-1; 16 positions agree with TRBD2. Germline CDR1 LGHNA, CDR2 YNFKEQ. The junction had 8 bases not matched to a gene; V was cut back by 3 bases and J by 9 bases. CDR3 length: 17 residues. CDR3 nucleotides: TGTGCCAGCAGCCAGAGGGAAGGGACTAGCGGGAGGGGTGAGCAGTTCTTC. Translation gives CASSQREGTSGRGEQFF.

This clone was counted a single time. The chain recombines TRBV27 with TRBJ1-2; TRBD1 matches at 12 bases. The CDR3 length is 20 residues. The junction had 14 bases not matched to a gene; V was cut back by 3 bases and J by 0 bases. Germline V gene sequence: CDR1 MNHEY, CDR2 SMNVEV (reference sequence). Here the CDR3 DNA reads TGTGCCAGCAGTTTTCGCGTCTTCCGGGACAGGGGGCCGACTAACTATGGCTACACCTTC. It is translated as CASSFRVFRDRGPTNYGYTF.

J is TRBJ1-2 and V is TRBV3-1 (or the pseudogene TRBV3-2); 9 positions agree with TRBD1. Trimming at V came to 4 bases and at J to 3 bases, leaving 3 bases not matched to a gene. The CDR3 sequence is 14 residues long. CDR1 is LGHDT and CDR2 is YNNKEL in the germline V gene (reference sequence). In nucleotides, the CDR3 is TGTGCCAGCAGCCGGGGACAGGGTGACTATGGCTACACCTTC. The encoded protein is CASSRGQGDYGYTF.

The V gene is TRBV10-3, the J gene TRBJ2-5, with TRBD2 identical over 9 bases. CDR1 is ENHRY and CDR2 is SYGVKD in the germline V gene. The CDR3 consists of 14 residues. V lost 4 bases to trimming and J lost 5 bases; unmatched junction nucleotides: 5. CDR3 loop: CAISGGGASETQYF. CDR3 in DNA: TGTGCCATCAGTGGCGGGGGGGCCAGTGAGACCCAGTACTTC.

The chain uses TRBV2 and TRBJ2-1; D is ambiguous. The germline V and J ends were trimmed by 2 bases and 6 bases, with 8 bases remaining between them. The CDR3 contains 13 residues. CDR1 and CDR2 (germline): SNHLY, FYNNEI. CDR3 bases: TGTGCCAGCAGTGAATGGGTAGGCAATGAGCAGTTCTTC. This encodes CASSEWVGNEQFF.

This chain joins TRBV3-1 (or the pseudogene TRBV3-2) and TRBJ1-6; possibly TRBD1 for D (5 bases). From germline, CDR1 is LGHDT and CDR2 YNNKEL (reference sequence). The V gene lost 1 base and the J gene lost 5 bases, with 6 bases spanning the gap. The CDR3 runs to 14 residues. CDR3 DNA: TGTGCCAGCAGCCAAGGACAGAATAATTCACCCCTCCACTTT. This encodes CASSQGQNNSPLHF.

CDR3 nucleotides: TGTGCCAGCAGCAAGGGACAGGGGAGGACAGATACGCAGTATTTT. Protein: CASSKGQGRTDTQYF. The V gene is TRBV14, the J gene TRBJ2-3; 10 bases fit TRBD1. Germline-derived CDR1 and CDR2 are SGHDN and FVKESK. V shed 5 bases, J shed 3 bases, and the junction held 5 bases outside the gene matches. CDR3 length: 15 amino acids.

The V and J genes are TRBV30 and TRBJ1-2; 10 bases are shared with TRBD1. V shed 4 bases and J 2 bases; nucleotides not matched to a gene: 10. CDR1 is GTSNPN, CDR2 SVGIG, per germline (reference sequence). The CDR3 is made up of 16 amino acids. The CDR3 sequence is CAWKRDRGHQNYGYTF. CDR3 DNA sequence: TGTGCCTGGAAGCGGGACAGGGGACATCAAAACTATGGCTACACCTTC.

This CDR3 reads CASSRSTEAFF. The CDR3 nucleotides are TGTGCCAGCAGCCGTAGCACTGAAGCTTTCTTT. The chain employs TRBV28 and TRBJ1-1; no definite D call. V was shortened by 6 bases and J by 4 bases, with 6 bases between the two germline ends. The germline CDR1 and CDR2 sequences are MDHEN and SYDVKM. The CDR3 runs 11 residues.

This CDR3 reads CASSQAGGLWLNTEAFF. For the CDR3, the DNA is TGCGCCAGCAGCCAAGCGGGGGGGCTTTGGCTTAACACTGAAGCTTTCTTT. The rearrangement uses TRBV4-1 and TRBJ1-1; D might be TRBD1 (6 bases). The V end was cut by 1 base, the J end by 2 bases, with 17 bases between. This CDR3 is 17 amino acids long. Germline CDR1 MGHRA, CDR2 YSYEKL.

This rearrangement joins TRBV6-2 or TRBV6-3 to TRBJ2-2, with 12 positions matching TRBD1. Germline V gene lookup returns CDR1 MNHEY and CDR2 SVGEGT. The CDR3 totals 18 residues. After removal of 3 bases from V and 5 bases from J, the junction contained 10 bases not matched to a gene. In DNA, the CDR3 is TGTGCCAGCAGTTATCTGGGACAGGGGGCAGTGAGAACCGGGGAGCTGTTTTTT. It translates to CASSYLGQGAVRTGELFF.